These 18 T cell receptor beta chains originate from one sample sequenced in a study of cytomegalovirus exposure and HLA in healthy donors. A multiplex PCR was run with 60 Vbeta primers and 13 Jbeta primers. Data came from immunoSEQ multiplex PCR; TCRdb stores just in-frame clones and leaves some out. The sample consists of fewer than 95,000 clones, approximately 69% of them appearing once. The sequenced material came from PBMCs. The receptors were sampled from a woman in her 50s in good health and CMV-seropositive.

This clone was seen only a few times. The CDR3 loop reads CASSLINKEIYGYTF. The CDR3 coding sequence is TGTGCCAGCAGCTTAATCAATAAGGAGATCTATGGCTACACCTTC. The V and J genes are TRBV11-2 and TRBJ1-2; D ambiguous. The V and J ends lost 2 bases and 4 bases respectively, with 14 bases between them. The CDR3 spans 15 residues. Germline V gives CDR1 SGHAT, CDR2 FQNNGV.

Comments on this clone: Germline is not matched at one junction end, which may reflect a read error. V and J are TRBV7-9 and TRBJ2-5; D is uncertain. Germline CDR1 reads SEHNR; CDR2 reads FQNEAQ (reference sequence). CDR3 length: 14 amino acids. DNA of the CDR3: TGTTCCAGCAGCTCCCCTTCGTACCAAGAGACCCAGTACTTC. Translating gives CSSSSPSYQETQYF.

The CDR3 sequence is CASRHAGTGISYNEQFF. The CDR3 bases are TGTGCCAGCAGACACGCCGGGACAGGGATCTCCTACAATGAGCAGTTCTTC. V is TRBV5-5 and J is TRBJ2-1; 9 bases align to TRBD1. This CDR3 is built from 17 residues. Germline CDR1 is SGHKS and CDR2 is YYEKEE (reference sequence). With 5 bases clipped from V and 0 bases from J, the junction kept 9 bases outside the gene matches.

J is TRBJ2-7 and V is TRBV7-8; 7 bases match TRBD2. The germline V gene has CDR1 SGHVS and CDR2 FQNEAQ. Trimming took 5 bases from V and 2 from J; bases not matched to a gene: 3. The CDR3 has 13 amino acids. CDR3 DNA: TGTGCCAGCAGCCGGGGGGACGCCTACGAGCAGTACTTC. Protein sequence: CASSRGDAYEQYF.

The rearrangement uses TRBV2 and TRBJ2-3; 7 bases fit TRBD1. The CDR3 sequence is 14 residues long. Germline-derived CDR1 and CDR2 are SNHLY and FYNNEI. The V segment lost 8 bases and the J segment 6 bases; nucleotides outside the gene matches: 11. For the CDR3, the DNA is TGTGCCAGCTTCCTAGGGGGCGGTAGGGATACGCAGTATTTT. Its translation: CASFLGGGRDTQYF.

The chain's CDR3 is CASREPGTGNYEQYF. The CDR3 DNA reads TGTGCCAGCCGCGAGCCCGGGACAGGAAACTACGAGCAGTACTTC. The rearrangement links TRBV6-1 to TRBJ2-7; the match to TRBD1 covers 8 bases. Germline V CDR1 and CDR2: MNHNS, SASEGT. The CDR3 spans 15 residues. The trim removed 8 bases at V and 3 bases at J, leaving 12 bases unmatched.

V usage is TRBV10-3 and J usage is TRBJ2-3; the match to TRBD1 covers 8 bases. The CDR3 is 14 amino acids. In germline, CDR1 is ENHRY, CDR2 SYGVKD. V dropped 2 bases and J dropped 4; count of bases not matched to a gene: 2. Here the CDR3 reads CAISEETGADTQYF. In DNA, the CDR3 is TGTGCCATCAGTGAGGAGACAGGGGCAGATACGCAGTATTTT.

The gene calls are TRBV7-2 and TRBJ2-1; 11 bases are a match to TRBD2. Trimming cost V 2 bases and J 3 bases; bases outside gene matches: 6. This CDR3 is 17 amino acids long. The germline V gene encodes CDR1 SGHTA and CDR2 FQGNSA. The CDR3 DNA is TGTGCCAGCAGCTTAAAGCTAGCGGGGGGATACTACAATGAGCAGTTCTTC. This encodes CASSLKLAGGYYNEQFF.

The V gene is TRBV28, the J gene TRBJ2-7, with 7 bases identical to TRBD1. Germline loops: CDR1 MDHEN, CDR2 SYDVKM. The CDR3 has 14 amino acids. V lost 2 bases to trimming and J lost 3 bases; unmatched junction nucleotides: 4. The CDR3 sequence: CASSLIAGGYEQYF. The CDR3, as DNA: TGTGCCAGCAGTTTAATCGCAGGGGGCTACGAGCAGTACTTC.

The V gene is TRBV5-6, the J gene TRBJ1-1; tentative D call: TRBD1 (5 bases). CDR3 size: 14 residues. V dropped 1 base and J dropped 1 base, with 8 bases sitting between them. CDR1 is SGHDT and CDR2 is YYEEEE in the germline V gene. The CDR3 is CASSLLRGNTEAFF. CDR3 nucleotide sequence: TGTGCCAGCAGCTTGTTAAGGGGGAACACTGAAGCTTTCTTT.

The rearrangement links TRBV27 to TRBJ1-1; D is unclear. This CDR3 is 13 amino acids long. The V end was cut by 6 bases, the J end by 4 bases, with 12 bases between. Germline CDR1 MNHEY, CDR2 SMNVEV (reference sequence). The CDR3, as DNA: TGTGCCAGCAGATATAACGGCGGCACTGAAGCTTTCTTT. As protein: CASRYNGGTEAFF.

This clone was picked up a small number of times. J is TRBJ2-5 and V is TRBV13, with TRBD2 matching 13 bases. Trimming took 2 bases from V and 4 from J; bases not matched to a gene: 1. The germline V gene encodes CDR1 PRHDT and CDR2 FYEKMQ (reference sequence). The CDR3 is 15 amino acids. Written as DNA, the CDR3 is TGTGCCAGCAGCTTAACTAGCGGGGGGGCAGAGACCCAGTACTTC. Protein product: CASSLTSGGAETQYF.

V gene TRBV2 combines with J gene TRBJ1-1; TRBD1 might be the D (5 bases). Trimming left V 4 bases short and J 0 bases short, with 9 bases between. Germline V CDR1 and CDR2: SNHLY, FYNNEI. CDR3 size: 14 residues. The CDR3 nucleotides read TGTGCCAGCAGTGCCCCAGGGCTGAACACTGAAGCTTTCTTT. As protein: CASSAPGLNTEAFF.

The chain recombines TRBV30 with TRBJ2-5; 8 bases agree with TRBD2. Germline CDR1 reads GTSNPN; CDR2 reads SVGIG (reference sequence). V gave up 2 bases and J gave up 7 bases; unmatched junction bases: 3. This CDR3 comprises 12 residues. The CDR3 nucleotides are TGTGCCTGGAGTCGGGGGGGAGGGACCCAGTACTTC. This sequence encodes CAWSRGGGTQYF.

The chain uses TRBV29-1 and TRBJ2-1; D is perhaps TRBD2 (6 bases). The CDR3 loop spans 11 amino acids. Germline CDR1 is SQVTM and CDR2 is ANQGSEA. V lost 5 bases, J lost 9 bases, and 11 bases lay in between. CDR3 residues: CSVPAGSEQFF. In DNA form, the CDR3 reads TGCAGCGTTCCCGCGGGAAGTGAGCAGTTCTTC.

About this clone itself: A junction end diverges from the germline sequence, so it may reflect a read error. The DNA for the CDR3 is TGTGCCAGCACCTTTTCTGACAGGGGGAACGCTGAAGCTTTCTTT. This sequence encodes CASTFSDRGNAEAFF. J is TRBJ1-1 and V is TRBV6-1, with 9 bases aligning to TRBD1. CDR3 length: 15 amino acids. CDR1 and CDR2 (germline): MNHNS, SASEGT.

The CDR3 nucleotides are TGTGCCAGCAGACGACAGTCTAACTATGGCTACACCTTC. Translation gives CASRRQSNYGYTF. The chain links TRBV28 to TRBJ1-2; the D gene is possibly TRBD1 (5 bases). Trimming left V 6 bases short and J 0 bases short, with 8 bases between. The length of the CDR3 is 13 residues. Germline V gives CDR1 MDHEN, CDR2 SYDVKM.

The chain combines TRBV6-5 with TRBJ1-1; tentatively, D is TRBD1 (6 bases). The germline V and J ends were trimmed by 4 bases and 4 bases, with 13 bases remaining between them. Germline CDR1 reads MNHEY; CDR2 reads SVGAGI. There are 14 residues in the CDR3. The CDR3 reads CASSSGTRGTEAFF. Written as DNA, the CDR3 is TGTGCCAGCAGTTCCGGGACAAGAGGCACTGAAGCTTTCTTT.